One and the same sample provided the 29 T cell receptor beta chains below, sequenced in a study of beta chain features in type 1 diabetes. The authors reverse transcribed all of the isolated RNA, so sequencing captured expressed TCRB transcripts. Sequencing was performed with immunoSEQ multiplex PCR; in TCRdb, only in-frame clones are kept and a portion is missing. The data show about 150,000 clones, with more than 9% seen just once and less than 1.5% held by the top ten. Sequenced: naive CD4+ T cells from blood. The receptors stem from a man between 18 and 29 years old in good health.

This clone was counted only a few times. The J gene is TRBJ2-2, the V gene TRBV12-5; D not certain. Germline V gene lookup returns CDR1 LGHNT and CDR2 FRNRAP. The CDR3 has 13 amino acids. The V end was cut by 1 base, the J end by 4 bases, with 4 bases between. The chain's CDR3 is CASGLEPTGELFF. The CDR3 coding sequence is TGTGCTAGTGGTTTGGAGCCCACCGGGGAGCTGTTTTTT.

V gene TRBV4-1 combines with J gene TRBJ2-3; D perhaps matches TRBD1 (5 bases). The germline V gene has CDR1 MGHRA and CDR2 YSYEKL. With 0 bases removed from V and 2 bases from J, the gap between germline ends came to 15 bases. The CDR3 length is 17 residues. CDR3 DNA sequence: TGCGCCAGCAGCCAAGATTCGGACGGACAATTCACAGATACGCAGTATTTT. Translating gives CASSQDSDGQFTDTQYF.

This clone occurred a few times. The rearrangement uses TRBV4-3 and TRBJ2-1; 14 nucleotides line up with TRBD2. V dropped 0 bases and J dropped 3; count of bases not matched to a gene: 7. The CDR3 is 19 residues long. Germline CDR1 and CDR2: LGHNA and YSLEER. CDR3 in amino acids: CASSQDSGTSGGGYNEQFF. The CDR3 DNA reads TGCGCCAGCAGCCAAGACTCCGGGACTAGCGGGGGCGGCTACAATGAGCAGTTCTTC.

V is TRBV20-1 and J is TRBJ2-7, with D uncertain. The CDR3 covers 11 residues. Germline assignment: CDR1 DFQATT and CDR2 SNEGSKA (reference sequence). V lost 3 bases, J lost 2 bases, and 5 bases lay in between. As DNA, the CDR3 is TGCAGTGCTAGTCTTCCCTACGAGCAGTACTTC. It is translated as CSASLPYEQYF.

This clone was detected a few times. V gene TRBV12-5 combines with J gene TRBJ2-5; D is uncertain. V lost 5 bases to trimming and J lost 1 base, with 8 bases between them. The length of the CDR3 is 13 residues. Germline V gene data show CDR1 as LGHNT and CDR2 as FRNRAP. In DNA, the CDR3 is TGTGCTAGTGGTCCCGGAGTCCAAGAGACCCAGTACTTC. Its translation: CASGPGVQETQYF.

At least ten counts were recorded for this clone. The chain combines TRBV2 with TRBJ1-1; D gene uncertain. Germline lookup yields CDR1 SNHLY and CDR2 FYNNEI. V lost 4 bases and J 2 bases, leaving 8 bases between the germline ends. The CDR3 spans 13 residues. The CDR3 nucleotides are TGTGCCAGCAGTGTATCCAGTAACACTGAAGCTTTCTTT. This codes for CASSVSSNTEAFF.

V and J are TRBV11-2 and TRBJ1-2; 10 bases align to TRBD1. The V and J ends lost 1 base and 3 bases, in that order; junction bases with no gene match: 2. The length of the CDR3 is 15 residues. Germline lookup yields CDR1 SGHAT and CDR2 FQNNGV. The chain's CDR3 is CASSLVTGGDYGYTF. The CDR3 nucleotides read TGTGCCAGCAGCTTAGTGACAGGGGGCGACTATGGCTACACCTTC.

The V and J genes are TRBV9 and TRBJ2-3; maybe TRBD1 (6 bases). The CDR3 is made up of 15 amino acids. The germline CDR1 and CDR2 sequences are SGDLS and YYNGEE. Deletions cut 0 bases from V and 5 bases from J, with 13 bases between. CDR3 amino acids: CASSVVWGPGDTQYF. The CDR3 bases are TGTGCCAGCAGCGTAGTATGGGGGCCGGGAGATACGCAGTATTTT.

There are a few counts of this clone. The rearrangement joins TRBV4-1 to TRBJ1-5; D ambiguous. This CDR3 has 15 residues. Germline V CDR1 and CDR2: MGHRA, YSYEKL. V dropped 0 bases and J dropped 6 bases, with 12 bases sitting between them. The CDR3 DNA sequence: TGCGCCAGCAGCCAAGATTGGACTCCTTCTCAGCCCCAGCATTTT. It yields the protein CASSQDWTPSQPQHF.

There are a few counts of this clone. The chain employs TRBV4-1 and TRBJ2-5; TRBD2 agrees at 7 bases. In germline, CDR1 is MGHRA, CDR2 YSYEKL. This CDR3 has 15 amino acids. J was trimmed by 5 bases and V by 2 bases; bases with no gene match: 8. This CDR3 is CASSQRGVLGETQYF. The CDR3 DNA sequence: TGCGCCAGCAGCCAACGGGGGGTATTGGGGGAGACCCAGTACTTC.

The rearrangement links TRBV5-6 to TRBJ1-1, with 7 nucleotides matching TRBD1. From germline, CDR1 is SGHDT and CDR2 YYEEEE. The CDR3 sequence is 14 residues long. The V gene end was trimmed by 5 bases and the J gene end by 0 bases; junction bases not matched to a gene: 4. DNA for the CDR3: TGTGCCAGCAGACCGGACAGGCTGAACACTGAAGCTTTCTTT. Amino acids: CASRPDRLNTEAFF.

This clone was detected many times. This chain uses TRBV29-1 with TRBJ1-1; TRBD1 is a possible D gene (6 bases). Germline V gives CDR1 SQVTM, CDR2 ANQGSEA. Trimming cost V 6 bases and J 7 bases, with 12 bases left between them. There are 11 residues in the CDR3. The CDR3 loop reads CSVADSGEAFF. The CDR3 nucleotides read TGCAGCGTGGCGGACAGCGGTGAAGCTTTCTTT.

In its sample, this clone was seen many times. CDR3 sequence (DNA): TGTGCCAGCAGCTTAGCCGACACCTCACAGTACTTC. It encodes CASSLADTSQYF. The rearrangement joins TRBV7-9 to TRBJ2-4; D is ambiguous. This CDR3 spans 12 amino acids. The germline V gene has CDR1 SEHNR and CDR2 FQNEAQ (reference sequence). V lost 0 bases, J lost 13 bases, and 10 bases lay in between.

The table lists this clone with a few counts. V is TRBV10-3 and J is TRBJ1-1; D not resolved. The ends were cut back, 0 bases at V and 1 base at J, with 9 bases in the middle. There are 15 residues in the CDR3. CDR1 and CDR2 from the germline V gene are ENHRY and SYGVKD. CDR3 loop: CAISESQVGNTEAFF. The CDR3 DNA reads TGTGCCATCAGTGAGTCGCAGGTCGGGAACACTGAAGCTTTCTTT.

The chain has TRBV19 and TRBJ2-7, with 7 bases matching TRBD1. Germline-derived CDR1 and CDR2 are LNHDA and SQIVND (reference sequence). The CDR3 runs 15 residues. V lost 3 bases and J lost 2; bases outside the gene matches: 7. CDR3: CASSMGIGGPYEQYF. CDR3 sequence (DNA): TGTGCCAGTAGTATGGGTATAGGGGGCCCCTACGAGCAGTACTTC. The full variable domain, its missing parts supplied by reference TRBV19 and TRBJ2-7, is DGGITQSPKYLFRKEGQNVTLSCEQNLNHDAMYWYRQDPGQGLRLIYYSQIVNDFQKGDIAEGYSVSREKKESFPLTVTSAQKNPTAFYLCASSMGIGGPYEQYFGPGTRLTVT.

This clone turned up a few times. The rearrangement joins TRBV18 to TRBJ1-1, with TRBD1 matching 7 bases. The germline gives CDR1 KGHSH, CDR2 LQKENI. V lost 6 bases, J lost 1 base, and 5 bases stayed unmatched. The CDR3 has 14 residues. Here the CDR3 DNA reads TGTGCCAGCTCCAGGGACAGCCCGAACACTGAAGCTTTCTTT. Its protein is CASSRDSPNTEAFF.

The gene calls are TRBV7-6 and TRBJ1-5, with D possibly matching TRBD1 (5 bases). The V and J ends lost 1 base and 9 bases respectively, with 16 bases between them. The CDR3 runs to 15 residues. Germline CDR1 reads SGHVS; CDR2 reads FNYEAQ. In DNA form, the CDR3 reads TGTGCCAGCAGCTTAGAGGGGCGTGCCGGTGCGCCCCAGCATTTT. It translates to CASSLEGRAGAPQHF.

The gene calls are TRBV7-2 and TRBJ2-3, with TRBD2 matching over 12 bases. The CDR3 has 17 amino acids. Per the germline V gene, CDR1 is SGHTA and CDR2 is FQGNSA. J was trimmed by 5 bases and V by 4 bases; bases with no gene match: 10. CDR3 amino acids: CASSSLAGGNRGDTQYF. Here the CDR3 DNA reads TGTGCCAGCAGCTCACTAGCGGGGGGCAACCGAGGAGATACGCAGTATTTT.

This clone occurred a few times. V gene TRBV30 combines with J gene TRBJ2-5, with TRBD1 matching over 7 bases. Germline loops: CDR1 GTSNPN, CDR2 SVGIG (reference sequence). This CDR3 region has 14 residues. The CDR3 spells CARVVKGAIETQYF. CDR3 bases: TGTGCACGGGTCGTGAAGGGGGCAATAGAGACCCAGTACTTC.

The rearrangement links TRBV7-9 to TRBJ1-1; 7 bases fit TRBD1. V dropped 7 bases and J dropped 1; count of bases not matched to a gene: 3. The germline V gene encodes CDR1 SEHNR and CDR2 FQNEAQ (reference sequence). The CDR3 extends over 13 amino acids. CDR3 nucleotide sequence: TGTGCCAGCACCAACAGGGGGAACACTGAAGCTTTCTTT. Residues: CASTNRGNTEAFF.

The chain uses TRBV29-1 and TRBJ1-2; possibly TRBD1 for D (6 bases). The CDR3 loop spans 12 amino acids. Trimming pared 8 bases from V and 6 bases from J, leaving 16 bases between. Germline V CDR1 and CDR2: SQVTM, ANQGSEA. The CDR3 loop is CSSPWGLDGYTF. The DNA for the CDR3 is TGCAGCTCCCCCTGGGGGCTGGATGGCTACACCTTC. Based on the CDR3 plus reference TRBV29-1 and TRBJ1-2, the full variable domain is SAVISQKPSRDICQRGTSLTIQCQVDSQVTMMFWYRQQPGQSLTLIATANQGSEATYESGFVIDKFPISRPNLTFSTLTVSNMSPEDSSIYLCSSPWGLDGYTFGSGTRLTVV.

The chain carries TRBV5-4 and TRBJ2-5; D might be TRBD2 (5 bases). With 4 bases removed from V and 3 bases from J, the gap between germline ends came to 16 bases. Germline CDR1 and CDR2: SGHNT and YYREEE (reference sequence). The CDR3 has 15 residues. CDR3 sequence: CASSQPTGGKETQYF. The CDR3 DNA sequence: TGTGCCAGCAGCCAACCGACCGGAGGCAAAGAGACCCAGTACTTC.

This clone showed up just a few times. This chain uses TRBV5-1 with TRBJ2-7; TRBD1 agrees at 9 bases. The CDR3 runs to 16 residues. CDR1 and CDR2 (germline): SGHRS, YFSETQ. Unmatched junction bases numbered 5, after V lost 0 bases and J lost 1 base. CDR3 in amino acids: CASSLVFDRGSYEQYF. The CDR3 nucleotides are TGCGCCAGCAGCTTGGTTTTTGACAGGGGGTCCTACGAGCAGTACTTC.

The rearrangement uses TRBV7-6 and TRBJ1-4; 8 positions agree with TRBD1. Trimming removed 5 bases from V and 7 bases from J; junction bases left unmatched: 6. Germline assignment: CDR1 SGHVS and CDR2 FNYEAQ. The CDR3 is 14 amino acids. This CDR3 is CASSPTGAFEKLFF. In nucleotides, the CDR3 is TGTGCCAGCAGCCCGACAGGGGCTTTTGAAAAACTGTTTTTT.

CDR3 amino acids: CASSLVRGGQSPLHF. The CDR3 DNA is TGTGCCAGCAGCTTAGTGAGAGGGGGCCAATCACCCCTCCACTTT. The rearrangement uses TRBV7-2 and TRBJ1-6; TRBD1 matches at 7 bases. The CDR3 extends over 15 amino acids. Unmatched junction bases numbered 7, after V lost 1 base and J lost 10 bases. CDR1 and CDR2 (germline): SGHTA, FQGNSA.

This clone turned up a few times. The chain uses TRBV25-1 and TRBJ2-1; the match to TRBD1 covers 7 bases. Trimming took 2 bases from V and 1 from J; bases not matched to a gene: 2. CDR3 length: 15 residues. CDR1 and CDR2 (germline): MGHDK, SYGVNS. DNA of the CDR3: TGTGCCAGCAGTGAAAGGGGGCGATCCTACAATGAGCAGTTCTTC. It specifies CASSERGRSYNEQFF.

V and J are TRBV4-3 and TRBJ1-4, with D perhaps matching TRBD1 (6 bases). The germline V gene has CDR1 LGHNA and CDR2 YSLEER. The V gene lost 0 bases and the J gene lost 5 bases, with 22 bases spanning the gap. CDR3 length: 19 amino acids. The CDR3 protein is CASSQETGPTTWGNEKLFF. The CDR3 DNA reads TGCGCCAGCAGCCAAGAGACAGGCCCCACAACTTGGGGGAATGAAAAACTGTTTTTT.

This clone was observed a handful of times. V is TRBV11-2 and J is TRBJ1-1; unclear D gene. The CDR3 length is 13 residues. Trimming shortened V by 3 bases and J by 4 bases, and 9 bases separated the two germline ends. CDR1 SGHAT and CDR2 FQNNGV come from the germline V gene. The CDR3 loop is CASSFMGSTEAFF. As DNA, the CDR3 is TGTGCCAGCAGCTTTATGGGGAGCACTGAAGCTTTCTTT.

Remarks on this clone: At one end, the junction sequence differs from germline, possibly due to a read error. The V call is TRBV2, the J call TRBJ2-5; the D is unclear. From germline, CDR1 is SNHLY and CDR2 FYNNEI. The CDR3 has 12 residues. The CDR3 nucleotides are TGTGCCAGCAGGGAAGATTCGGAGACCCAGTACTTC. It specifies CASREDSETQYF.